The 28 T cell receptor beta chains given below trace back to one sample, sequenced in a study of T cell changes during pregnancy in multiple sclerosis. Measured with immunoSEQ multiplex PCR; TCRdb has only the in-frame clones, and not every one. Seen here are 100,000 to 140,000 clones, less than 95% observed once, and the top ten hold about 0.78%. The sequencing used peripheral blood, collected in the third trimester of pregnancy. All receptors derive from a female donor in good health, enrolled as a control in a pregnancy study.

This clone was counted a single time. The gene calls are TRBV4-3 and TRBJ1-2, with 9 bases that match TRBD1. The germline V gene encodes CDR1 LGHNA and CDR2 YSLEER. Trimming removed 4 bases from V and 4 bases from J; junction bases left unmatched: 4. This CDR3 has 14 amino acids. CDR3 residues: CASSRDREGYGYTF. CDR3 nucleotide sequence: TGCGCCAGCAGCCGGGACAGGGAGGGCTATGGCTACACCTTC.

The chain joins TRBV25-1 to TRBJ2-3; TRBD1 might be the D (5 bases). The CDR3 length is 14 residues. Between the trimmed V and J ends, which lost 3 bases and 3 bases, there was a span of 10 bases. The germline V gene has CDR1 MGHDK and CDR2 SYGVNS. DNA of the CDR3: TGTGCCAGCAGTGAGGGTAAGGGGACAGATACGCAGTATTTT. Translated, it gives CASSEGKGTDTQYF.

The V gene is TRBV27, the J gene TRBJ2-3; D is ambiguous. This CDR3 contains 12 residues. With 5 bases removed from V and 4 bases from J, the gap between germline ends came to 7 bases. Per germline, CDR1 MNHEY and CDR2 SMNVEV (reference sequence). The CDR3 region has the DNA TGTGCCAGCAGTAGCCTCCCAGATACGCAGTATTTT. Its protein is CASSSLPDTQYF.

This clone showed up just a few times. This rearrangement joins TRBV4-2 to TRBJ1-1, with D possibly matching TRBD1 (6 bases). In germline, CDR1 is LGHNA, CDR2 YNFKEQ. There are 14 residues in the CDR3. Trimming took off 2 bases at V and 1 base at J, with 8 bases between the two ends. CDR3 DNA sequence: TGTGCCAGCAGCCAACAGACAGGGAACACTGAAGCTTTCTTT. Translating gives CASSQQTGNTEAFF.

The rearrangement joins TRBV19 to TRBJ2-7; 7 positions match TRBD1. Per germline, CDR1 LNHDA and CDR2 SQIVND (reference sequence). The V segment lost 1 base and the J segment 6 bases; nucleotides outside the gene matches: 3. This CDR3 spans 13 amino acids. In nucleotides, the CDR3 is TGTGCCAGTAGTATAGGACAGGGCGTCGAGCAGTACTTC. As protein: CASSIGQGVEQYF.

In its sample, this clone was seen once. The chain recombines TRBV19 with TRBJ2-7, with TRBD2 matching 11 bases. Trimming cost V 2 bases and J 0 bases; bases outside gene matches: 6. Germline CDR1 and CDR2: LNHDA and SQIVND (reference sequence). There are 17 residues in the CDR3. CDR3 residues: CASSITSGGHSSYEQYF. The CDR3 coding sequence is TGTGCCAGTAGTATAACTAGCGGGGGTCACAGCTCCTACGAGCAGTACTTC.

This rearrangement joins TRBV5-6 to TRBJ2-7; TRBD1 might be the D (6 bases). Trimming shortened V by 4 bases and J by 5 bases, and 16 bases separated the two germline ends. Germline V gene lookup returns CDR1 SGHDT and CDR2 YYEEEE. The CDR3 sequence is 14 residues long. The CDR3 region has the DNA TGTGCCAGCAGCGAGAGAGACAGGTCCCACGAGCAGTACTTC. Translating gives CASSERDRSHEQYF.

The chain uses TRBV7-8 and TRBJ2-3; 7 nucleotides agree with TRBD2. The CDR3 contains 16 residues. Germline values: CDR1 SGHVS, CDR2 FQNEAQ. V was clipped by 5 bases and J by 3 bases; unmatched bases: 11. The CDR3 DNA is TGTGCCAGCAGCCGGGGAGGGTGGGGGACTACAGATACGCAGTATTTT. This sequence encodes CASSRGGWGTTDTQYF. Together with reference TRBV7-8 and TRBJ2-3, the CDR3 gives the full variable domain: GAGVSQSPRYKVAKRGQDVALRCDPISGHVSLFWYQQALGQGPEFLTYFQNEAQLDKSGLPSDRFFAERPEGSVSTLKIQRTQQEDSAVYLCASSRGGWGTTDTQYFGPGTRLTVL.

V usage is TRBV6-5 and J usage is TRBJ2-7, with TRBD2 identical over 7 bases. J was trimmed by 0 bases and V by 6 bases; bases with no gene match: 5. The length of the CDR3 is 14 residues. Germline CDR1 is MNHEY and CDR2 is SVGAGI. The CDR3 is CASRRDYGSYEQYF. As DNA, the CDR3 is TGTGCCAGCAGACGGGACTATGGCTCCTACGAGCAGTACTTC.

The chain couples TRBV11-2 to TRBJ2-3; weak D call: TRBD1 (6 bases). The V and J ends lost 8 bases and 2 bases respectively, with 17 bases between them. The CDR3 loop spans 15 amino acids. Germline values: CDR1 SGHAT, CDR2 FQNNGV. The chain's CDR3 is CASGTIQGPTDTQYF. The DNA of the CDR3 is TGTGCCAGCGGCACAATACAGGGACCCACAGATACGCAGTATTTT.

The V and J genes are TRBV4-3 and TRBJ2-1; perhaps TRBD2 as D (5 bases). Trimming left V 0 bases short and J 7 bases short, with 16 bases between. The V gene's germline CDR1 is LGHNA and CDR2 YSLEER. CDR3 length: 16 residues. The CDR3 sequence is CASSQDRLYPGNEQFF. The DNA for the CDR3 is TGCGCCAGCAGCCAAGATCGGCTCTATCCGGGAAATGAGCAGTTCTTC.

The chain joins TRBV11-3 to TRBJ2-2; 9 nucleotides line up with TRBD2. The CDR3 consists of 18 residues. Per the germline V gene, CDR1 is SGHNT and CDR2 is YENEEA. After removal of 0 bases from V and 5 bases from J, the junction contained 10 bases not matched to a gene. The CDR3 protein is CASSLEGRAGGSTGELFF. In DNA form, the CDR3 reads TGTGCCAGCAGCTTAGAGGGTCGAGCGGGGGGTTCTACCGGGGAGCTGTTTTTT.

The chain links TRBV9 to TRBJ1-2, with 7 bases that match TRBD1. Germline values: CDR1 SGDLS, CDR2 YYNGEE. The ends lost 0 bases at V and 2 bases at J; junction bases unmatched: 1. CDR3 length equals 14 residues. Here the CDR3 reads CASSVGDSNYGYTF. CDR3 bases: TGTGCCAGCAGCGTAGGGGACAGCAACTATGGCTACACCTTC.

This chain connects TRBV7-8 to TRBJ1-4; TRBD1 agrees at 7 bases. The CDR3 sequence is 15 residues long. Trimming cost V 5 bases and J 5 bases; bases outside gene matches: 8. Germline assignment: CDR1 SGHVS and CDR2 FQNEAQ. This CDR3 is CASSRAGQTNEKLFF. The CDR3 DNA follows: TGTGCCAGCAGCCGGGCGGGACAGACAAATGAAAAACTGTTTTTT.

V and J are TRBV29-1 and TRBJ1-2; weak D call: TRBD1 (6 bases). V lost 0 bases and J lost 4, with 9 bases in between. This CDR3 is 13 amino acids long. Germline CDR1 and CDR2: SQVTM and ANQGSEA. CDR3 amino acids: CSVEEDRSYGYTF. The CDR3 region has the DNA TGCAGCGTTGAAGAAGACAGGAGCTATGGCTACACCTTC. Based on the CDR3 plus reference TRBV29-1 and TRBJ1-2, the full variable domain is SAVISQKPSRDICQRGTSLTIQCQVDSQVTMMFWYRQQPGQSLTLIATANQGSEATYESGFVIDKFPISRPNLTFSTLTVSNMSPEDSSIYLCSVEEDRSYGYTFGSGTRLTVV.

This clone was recorded a few times. V usage is TRBV19 and J usage is TRBJ1-2, with 7 nucleotides matching TRBD1. Trimming cost V 4 bases and J 7 bases; bases outside gene matches: 9. CDR1 LNHDA and CDR2 SQIVND come from the germline V gene (reference sequence). There are 14 residues in the CDR3. The CDR3 spells CASSTTGVVGGYTF. The CDR3 nucleotides read TGTGCCAGTAGTACTACAGGGGTAGTTGGTGGCTACACCTTC.

This clone has only one observation. The rearrangement joins TRBV11-3 to TRBJ2-2; perhaps TRBD2 as D (7 bases). The germline V gene encodes CDR1 SGHNT and CDR2 YENEEA. The CDR3 extends over 16 amino acids. Between the trimmed V and J ends, which lost 2 bases and 4 bases, there was a span of 14 bases. CDR3 DNA sequence: TGTGCCAGCAGCTTATTGGGGGGGGCGGGCACCGGGGAGCTGTTTTTT. Protein product: CASSLLGGAGTGELFF.

J is TRBJ1-5 and V is TRBV5-8, with no clear D. The CDR3 consists of 13 residues. Trimming stripped 1 base from V and 6 bases from J, with 8 bases between. Germline CDR1 and CDR2: SGHTS and YDEGEE. CDR3 loop: CASSLHPGQPQHF. As DNA, the CDR3 is TGTGCCAGCAGCTTGCACCCGGGTCAGCCCCAGCATTTT.

As regards this clone: Other DNA sequences in the sample encode the same CDR3. The genes are TRBV6-5 and TRBJ1-2; 7 nucleotides align to TRBD1. V lost 6 bases, J lost 7 bases, and 8 bases stayed unmatched. CDR1 and CDR2 from the germline V gene are MNHEY and SVGAGI. The CDR3 consists of 13 residues. The CDR3 is CASRPDRATGYTF. CDR3 nucleotides: TGTGCCAGCAGACCAGACAGGGCCACTGGCTACACCTTC.

The chain recombines TRBV19 with TRBJ1-2; weak D call: TRBD1 (6 bases). CDR3 length: 13 residues. CDR1 is LNHDA, CDR2 SQIVND, per germline (reference sequence). Between the trimmed V and J ends, which lost 3 bases and 4 bases, there was a span of 9 bases. The CDR3 here is CASSISGAYGYTF. CDR3 sequence (DNA): TGTGCCAGTAGTATTTCAGGGGCCTATGGCTACACCTTC.

This rearrangement joins TRBV6-6 to TRBJ1-3; 11 bases match TRBD1. This CDR3 has 16 amino acids. Trimming at V came to 6 bases and at J to 3 bases, leaving 7 bases not matched to a gene. Per germline, CDR1 MNHNY and CDR2 SVGAGI (reference sequence). DNA for the CDR3: TGTGCCAGCAGATCTATGGGACAGGGGGATGGAAACACCATATATTTT. Translating gives CASRSMGQGDGNTIYF.

This chain joins TRBV6-5 and TRBJ2-5; TRBD2 might be the D (5 bases). Trimming pared 4 bases from V and 4 bases from J, leaving 10 bases between. Germline CDR1 and CDR2: MNHEY and SVGAGI. This CDR3 region has 13 residues. The CDR3 spells CASSLTGTETQYF. CDR3 DNA: TGTGCCAGCAGTTTAACGGGAACAGAGACCCAGTACTTC.

V and J are TRBV7-9 and TRBJ1-1; TRBD1 might be the D (5 bases). This CDR3 spans 17 amino acids. Germline values: CDR1 SEHNR, CDR2 FQNEAQ (reference sequence). V was clipped by 4 bases and J by 2 bases, with 20 bases between them. The CDR3 protein is CASSSSSGGGFNTEAFF. In nucleotides, the CDR3 is TGTGCCAGCAGCTCCTCCTCCGGGGGGGGGTTTAACACTGAAGCTTTCTTT.

The chain links TRBV14 to TRBJ1-2; maybe TRBD1 (5 bases). The CDR3 loop spans 14 amino acids. CDR1 and CDR2 (germline): SGHDN, FVKESK. Trimming took 1 base from V and 8 from J, leaving 14 bases between them. The CDR3 sequence is CASSQAPRAGGYTF. For the CDR3, the DNA is TGTGCCAGCAGCCAAGCCCCAAGGGCAGGGGGCTACACCTTC.

The chain joins TRBV2 to TRBJ1-1; no clear D. Germline values: CDR1 SNHLY, CDR2 FYNNEI. Trimming took 6 bases from V and 8 from J, leaving 16 bases between them. The CDR3 has 13 residues. CDR3 region: CASSPLGPTEAFF. CDR3 bases: TGTGCCAGCAGCCCGTTGGGCCCGACAGAAGCTTTCTTT.

The chain recombines TRBV7-2 with TRBJ2-7, with 10 bases identical to TRBD1. Per the germline V gene, CDR1 is SGHTA and CDR2 is FQGNSA. V shed 6 bases, J shed 7 bases, and the junction held 15 bases outside the gene matches. The CDR3 has 16 amino acids. The CDR3, as DNA: TGTGCCAGCAGAAGGGCGGGACAGGGGTTCCCGGGGGAGCAGTACTTC. This encodes CASRRAGQGFPGEQYF.

This chain joins TRBV6-5 and TRBJ1-2; a weak D match, TRBD1 (6 bases). The CDR3 covers 13 residues. The V gene lost 2 bases and the J gene lost 5 bases, with 9 bases spanning the gap. CDR1 and CDR2 from the germline V gene are MNHEY and SVGAGI. For the CDR3, the DNA is TGTGCCAGCAGTTACACGGACAGATATGGCTACACCTTC. Translating gives CASSYTDRYGYTF.

The genes are TRBV4-1 and TRBJ1-2, with 10 bases lining up with TRBD1. From germline, CDR1 is MGHRA and CDR2 YSYEKL. After removal of 5 bases from V and 8 bases from J, the junction contained 11 bases not matched to a gene. This CDR3 contains 15 residues. The DNA for the CDR3 is TGCGCCAGCAGCTTGGGACAGGGGAGTTTGGGAGGCTACACCTTC. It codes for CASSLGQGSLGGYTF.